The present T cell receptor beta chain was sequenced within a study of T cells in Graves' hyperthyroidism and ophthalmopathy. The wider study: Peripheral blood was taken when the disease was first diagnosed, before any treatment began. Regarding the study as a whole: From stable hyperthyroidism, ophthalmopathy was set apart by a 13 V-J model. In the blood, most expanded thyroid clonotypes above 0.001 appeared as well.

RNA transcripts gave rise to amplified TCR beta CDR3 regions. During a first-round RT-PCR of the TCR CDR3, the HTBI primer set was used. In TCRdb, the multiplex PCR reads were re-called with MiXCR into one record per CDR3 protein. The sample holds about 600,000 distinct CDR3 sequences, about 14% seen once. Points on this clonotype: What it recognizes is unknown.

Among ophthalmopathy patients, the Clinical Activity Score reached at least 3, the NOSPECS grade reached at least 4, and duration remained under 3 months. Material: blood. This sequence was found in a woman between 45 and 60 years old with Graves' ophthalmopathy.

CDR3 sequence (DNA): TGTGCCAGCAGAACCGGGACAGGGCATGGGGCCAACGTCCTGACTTTC. It yields the protein CASRTGTGHGANVLTF. The chain combines TRBV2 with TRBJ2-6, with 9 bases aligning to TRBD1. This CDR3 has 16 amino acids. CDR1 is SNHLY, CDR2 FYNNEI, per germline. J gave up 3 bases and V 6 bases, and 6 bases lay outside the gene matches.